Sequencing of this TCR beta chain was carried out in a study of glioma-infiltrating T cells. This clonotype was seen repeatedly, ten times or more. Its antigen is not identified. Study-wide results and limits: Above-expected tissue-blood divergence occurred in all gliomas, most in low-grade ones. Very few CDR3 sequences were shared between tissue and blood.

Amplification of TCR alpha and beta CDR3 regions from RNA used iRepertoire nested multiplex PCR. Each CDR3 protein gets one entry after TCRdb re-called the multiplex PCR reads with MiXCR. The repertoire holds fewer than 200,000 distinct CDR3 sequences, with roughly a third as singletons. Germline trimming cut 4 bases from V and 2 bases from J; bases unmatched to any gene: 10. Germline CDR1 reads DFQATT; CDR2 reads SNEGSKA (reference sequence). This CDR3 comprises 16 residues. The receptor's source is a human donor with low-grade glioma or glioblastoma, undergoing nonglioma brain surgery, or in good health (not recorded which). Specimen: glioma tissue, nonneoplastic brain tissue, or PBMCs (not recorded which). The chain couples TRBV20-1 to TRBJ2-3, with 9 bases lining up with TRBD1. CDR3 coding DNA: TGCAGTGCTATAGACCGGGACAGGGTTACCACAGATACGCAGTATTTT. Its protein is CSAIDRDRVTTDTQYF.